The 21 T cell receptor beta chains in this list originate from one sample, sequenced in a study of CD8+CD57+ T cells in acquired aplastic anemia. Using genomic DNA as the template, TCR beta VDJ and CDR3 profiling was carried out. TCRdb analysed the reads with MiXCR anew, one entry per CDR3 protein. Of approximately 160,000 distinct CDR3 sequences in the sample, roughly 40% are singletons; the top ten hold 0.85% to 1.3%. Sequenced sample: sorted CD4+, CD8+, or CD8+CD57+ T cells (not recorded which) from PBMCs. These receptors originate from a human donor in good health.

The V call is TRBV4-1, the J call TRBJ1-5, with 9 bases lining up with TRBD1. CDR1 is MGHRA, CDR2 YSYEKL, per germline. Trimming removed 4 bases from V and 6 bases from J; junction bases left unmatched: 4. The CDR3 is made up of 14 amino acids. In DNA form, the CDR3 reads TGCGCCAGCAGCCGACAGGGGGTCGGTCAGCCCCAGCATTTT. Its protein product is CASSRQGVGQPQHF.

A remark on this clonotype: A much larger clone differs from this one at a single base, so this may be a read error. This chain joins TRBV19 and TRBJ2-7; D could derive from TRBD1 or TRBD2 (6 bases each). Per the germline V gene, CDR1 is LNHDA and CDR2 is SQIVND (reference sequence). This CDR3 has 16 residues. CDR3 DNA sequence: TGTGCCAGTAGTAGAGATGGGGGGACACTCCTATACGAGCAGCACTTC. This sequence encodes CASSRDGGTLLYEQHF.

This clonotype was detected ten times or more. The rearrangement links TRBV20-1 to TRBJ2-5; 8 bases fit TRBD2. This CDR3 region has 17 residues. Per germline, CDR1 DFQATT and CDR2 SNEGSKA (reference sequence). V lost 0 bases and J lost 1; bases outside the gene matches: 10. The CDR3 DNA reads TGCAGTGCTAGAGATTGGTCTTCGGGGGGGGTCCAAGAGACCCAGTACTTC. Protein sequence: CSARDWSSGGVQETQYF.

This chain uses TRBV10-3 with TRBJ1-2; TRBD1 aligns across 9 bases. The CDR3 extends over 15 amino acids. Germline V lookup: CDR1 ENHRY, CDR2 SYGVKD. V trimming: 0 bases; J trimming: 6 bases; junction bases outside the gene matches: 5. As DNA, the CDR3 is TGTGCCATCAGTGAGTCCCGGGACAGGGTGGATGGCTACACCTTC. It encodes CAISESRDRVDGYTF.

The chain links TRBV29-1 to TRBJ2-1; 8 nucleotides agree with TRBD2. The CDR3 runs 15 residues. CDR1 SQVTM and CDR2 ANQGSEA come from the germline V gene. Trimming removed 5 bases from V and 4 bases from J; junction bases left unmatched: 10. CDR3 region: CSVNAGGSLYNEQFF. The CDR3 DNA reads as TGCAGCGTTAACGCGGGAGGCTCATTATACAATGAGCAGTTCTTC.

The V call is TRBV5-1, the J call TRBJ2-3; TRBD2 aligns across 8 bases. Per germline, CDR1 SGHRS and CDR2 YFSETQ. The length of the CDR3 is 15 residues. V lost 4 bases, J lost 2 bases, and 6 bases stayed unmatched. CDR3 nucleotides: TGCGCCAGCAGCCCGGGAGGGCGAGACACAGATACGCAGTATTTT. Translated, it gives CASSPGGRDTDTQYF.

The chain recombines TRBV6-1 with TRBJ1-1, with D hard to call. Germline V gives CDR1 MNHNS, CDR2 SASEGT. The CDR3 sequence is 12 residues long. V was clipped by 7 bases and J by 3 bases, with 9 bases between them. This chain's CDR3 is CASKGSYTEAFF. The CDR3 DNA follows: TGTGCCAGCAAGGGATCCTACACTGAAGCTTTCTTT.

This CDR3 reads CASTKGALYEQYF. CDR3 bases: TGTGCCAGCACCAAGGGGGCACTATACGAGCAGTACTTC. V and J are TRBV2 and TRBJ2-7; 7 positions agree with TRBD1. CDR1 is SNHLY, CDR2 FYNNEI, per germline. CDR3 length: 13 residues. The trim removed 7 bases at V and 4 bases at J, leaving 7 bases unmatched. The whole variable domain, filled in from reference TRBV2 and TRBJ2-7, reads EPEVTQTPSHQVTQMGQEVILRCVPISNHLYFYWYRQILGQKVEFLVSFYNNEISEKSEIFDDQFSVERPDGSNFTLKIRSTKLEDSAMYFCASTKGALYEQYFGPGTRLTVT.

The chain uses TRBV25-1 and TRBJ2-7, with D perhaps being TRBD1 or TRBD2 (5 bases each). Trimming pared 4 bases from V and 5 bases from J, leaving 15 bases between. The CDR3 has 14 amino acids. Germline V CDR1 and CDR2: MGHDK, SYGVNS. In DNA, the CDR3 is TGTGCCAGCAGTGGAAAAATTTGGGACCACGAGCAGTACTTC. Residues: CASSGKIWDHEQYF.

The chain recombines TRBV3-1 with TRBJ1-1; no clear D. This CDR3 is 13 amino acids long. Trimming stripped 2 bases from V and 0 bases from J, with 4 bases between. CDR1 is LGHDT and CDR2 is YNNKEL in the germline V gene (reference sequence). The CDR3 DNA reads TGTGCCAGCAGCCAATTAATGAACACTGAAGCTTTCTTT. Translation: CASSQLMNTEAFF.

V gene TRBV20-1 combines with J gene TRBJ1-1, with no clear D. The CDR3 length is 12 residues. The V gene's germline CDR1 is DFQATT and CDR2 SNEGSKA (reference sequence). V gave up 1 base and J gave up 7 bases, with 10 bases separating them. The CDR3 is CSARVIGLEAFF. In nucleotides, the CDR3 is TGCAGTGCTAGAGTTATCGGGCTTGAAGCTTTCTTT.

Many counts were recorded for this clonotype. V gene TRBV15 combines with J gene TRBJ1-2, with D maybe TRBD1 (6 bases). Per germline, CDR1 LNHNV and CDR2 YYDKDF (reference sequence). The CDR3 is made up of 18 amino acids. V dropped 5 bases and J dropped 3 bases, with 25 bases sitting between them. CDR3 amino acids: CATSPPGRDSQGYYGYTF. CDR3 DNA: TGTGCCACCAGCCCTCCCGGACGGGACTCCCAGGGGTACTATGGCTACACCTTC.

Of note for this clonotype: A much bigger clone sits one base away, suggesting this may be a read error. The chain uses TRBV6-1 and TRBJ2-7; TRBD2 matches 8 bases. CDR3 size: 16 residues. Germline V gene data show CDR1 as MNHNS and CDR2 as SASEGT. V shed 3 bases and J 1 base; nucleotides not matched to a gene: 8. CDR3: CASSEGLGGGSYEQYF. The CDR3 DNA sequence: TGTGCCAGCAGTGAGGGGTTAGGCGGGGGGTCCTACGAGCAGTACTTC.

At least ten counts were recorded for this clonotype. The chain uses TRBV6-1 and TRBJ2-1; 7 bases line up with TRBD1. CDR3 size: 15 residues. The V gene's germline CDR1 is MNHNS and CDR2 SASEGT. Losses at the gene ends were 4 bases for V and 9 bases for J; bases not matched to a gene: 12. The CDR3: CASSGETGPSAEQFF. CDR3 sequence (DNA): TGTGCCAGCAGTGGGGAGACAGGGCCCAGTGCTGAGCAGTTCTTC.

CDR3 in amino acids: CASSSTAQTSGWIYEQYF. CDR3 sequence (DNA): TGTGCCAGCAGCTCCACCGCCCAGACTAGCGGGTGGATCTACGAGCAGTACTTC. This sequence joins TRBV11-1 and TRBJ2-5; TRBD2 matches 10 bases. The J call may be wrong; the DNA end is better matched by TRBJ2-7. The CDR3 length is 18 residues. CDR1 and CDR2 from the germline V gene are SGHAT and FQDESV (reference sequence).

This clonotype was seen at least ten times. V gene TRBV19 combines with J gene TRBJ1-3; TRBD1 might be the D (5 bases). CDR3 length equals 12 residues. Germline CDR1 LNHDA, CDR2 SQIVND (reference sequence). The ends were cut back, 9 bases at V and 3 bases at J, with 9 bases in the middle. The CDR3 spells CASGGRGNTIYF. In DNA form, the CDR3 reads TGTGCCAGCGGGGGACGTGGAAACACCATATATTTT.

This chain links TRBV15 with TRBJ1-2; 8 nucleotides align to TRBD1. V was clipped by 7 bases and J by 6 bases; unmatched bases: 4. The germline V gene has CDR1 LNHNV and CDR2 YYDKDF (reference sequence). CDR3 size: 12 residues. The DNA for the CDR3 is TGTGCCACCAAAGGACAGGGAGATGGCTACACCTTC. Encoded protein: CATKGQGDGYTF.

The chain joins TRBV9 to TRBJ1-6; D unclear. The V gene lost 3 bases and the J gene lost 4 bases, with 11 bases spanning the gap. Germline loops: CDR1 SGDLS, CDR2 YYNGEE. The CDR3 contains 15 residues. DNA of the CDR3: TGTGCCAGCAGCGAGCGGACTGGGTATAATTCACCCCTCCACTTT. It yields the protein CASSERTGYNSPLHF. The entire variable domain, with the rest obtained from reference TRBV9 and TRBJ1-6, is as follows: DSGVTQTPKHLITATGQRVTLRCSPRSGDLSVYWYQQSLDQGLQFLIQYYNGEERAKGNILERFSAQQFPDLHSELNLSSLELGDSALYFCASSERTGYNSPLHFGNGTRLTVT.

This clonotype appeared many times. The V gene is TRBV20-1, the J gene TRBJ2-1; D is unclear. CDR1 DFQATT and CDR2 SNEGSKA come from the germline V gene (reference sequence). The germline V and J ends were trimmed by 1 base and 10 bases, with 8 bases remaining between them. The CDR3 is made up of 11 amino acids. DNA of the CDR3: TGCAGTGCTAGAGCCCCCGGGGAGCAGTTCTTC. Translation: CSARAPGEQFF.

This rearrangement joins TRBV24-1 to TRBJ2-2; D is perhaps TRBD1 (6 bases). Trimming took off 10 bases at V and 0 bases at J, with 8 bases between the two ends. Germline V gene sequence: CDR1 KGHDR, CDR2 SFDVKD. The CDR3 consists of 13 residues. The CDR3 DNA reads as TGTGCCACAGCAGGGGCGAACACCGGGGAGCTGTTTTTT. Amino acids: CATAGANTGELFF.

This clonotype was found a few times. V is TRBV15 and J is TRBJ1-2; TRBD1 matches 8 bases. Germline V CDR1 and CDR2: LNHNV, YYDKDF (reference sequence). V lost 4 bases to trimming and J lost 4 bases; unmatched junction nucleotides: 2. CDR3 length equals 13 residues. CDR3: CATSKGQGYGYTF. CDR3 nucleotide sequence: TGTGCCACCAGCAAAGGACAGGGCTATGGCTACACCTTC. The full variable domain, rest sourced from reference TRBV15 and TRBJ1-2, is DAMVIQNPRYQVTQFGKPVTLSCSQTLNHNVMYWYQQKSSQAPKLLFHYYDKDFNNEADTPDNFQSRRPNTSFCFLDIRSPGLGDTAMYLCATSKGQGYGYTFGSGTRLTVV.